The source of this T cell receptor beta chain is a study of blood T cell repertoires in COVID-19. Assay used: immunoSEQ multiplex PCR; TCRdb lists only in-frame clones, some missing. The sample lists almost 200,000 clones; approximately 80% were seen once. CDR1 is KGHSH and CDR2 is LQKENI in the germline V gene. This CDR3 comprises 14 residues. Trimming pared 4 bases from V and 0 bases from J, leaving 10 bases between. The source of this sequence is a man aged 55 to 70 with COVID-19, enrolled during active disease. V and J are TRBV18 and TRBJ2-7; D is possibly TRBD1 (5 bases). The specimen sequenced was peripheral blood. The CDR3 sequence: CASSQGKSSYEQYF. CDR3 DNA: TGTGCCAGCTCACAGGGGAAGAGCTCCTACGAGCAGTACTTC.